This T cell receptor beta chain emerged from a study of cytomegalovirus exposure and HLA in healthy donors. Whole-study findings and limits: Donors were assumed by presence/absence analyses to have roughly uniform sequencing depth.

A word on this clone: Its antigen is undetermined.

PCR primers comprised 60 Vbeta and 13 Jbeta primers. The method was immunoSEQ multiplex PCR; TCRdb's version includes in-frame clones alone and lacks a portion of them. Here the sample spans 55,000 to 70,000 clones, 86% being singletons. The V gene end was trimmed by 6 bases and the J gene end by 4 bases; junction bases not matched to a gene: 14. Germline V gives CDR1 KGHSH, CDR2 LQKENI. CDR3 size: 16 residues. The clonotype originates from a woman in her twenties or thirties in good health and CMV-seronegative. The V gene is TRBV18, the J gene TRBJ1-2, with TRBD1 matching 7 bases. The sequenced sample was PBMCs. CDR3 DNA: TGTGCCAGCTCCCGAGAGGAGGGGACAGCTCTCTATGGCTACACCTTC. This gives the protein CASSREEGTALYGYTF.